The 4 T cell receptor beta chains given below trace back to one sample, sequenced in a study of identical twins. TCRdb redid the calling of the 5' RACE reads with MiXCR, one entry per CDR3 protein. The sample lists about 240,000 distinct CDR3 sequences; roughly a tenth were seen once. The sample was memory T cells sorted from blood. These receptors were taken from a man aged 50 to 60 in good health.

The V gene is TRBV27, the J gene TRBJ2-2; 8 positions agree with TRBD2. Germline lookup yields CDR1 MNHEY and CDR2 SMNVEV (reference sequence). Unmatched junction bases numbered 5, after V lost 6 bases and J lost 5 bases. The CDR3 totals 14 residues. The CDR3 DNA reads TGTGCCAGCAGAATGGCGGGAGGTACCGGGGAGCTGTTTTTT. Protein sequence: CASRMAGGTGELFF.

This rearrangement joins TRBV7-2 to TRBJ1-2; no clear D gene. V was shortened by 1 base and J by 8 bases, with 8 bases between the two germline ends. Germline CDR1 is SGHTA and CDR2 is FQGNSA. The CDR3 is 12 residues long. For the CDR3, the DNA is TGTGCCAGCAGCTTAGAAACGGGGGGCTACACCTTC. This encodes CASSLETGGYTF.

The sample holds many counts of this clonotype. This chain connects TRBV5-5 to TRBJ1-1; tentatively, D is TRBD1 (5 bases). V lost 0 bases, J lost 3 bases, and 12 bases lay in between. Looked up from germline, CDR1 is SGHKS and CDR2 is YYEKEE (reference sequence). The length of the CDR3 is 15 residues. The chain's CDR3 is CASSLEPGRHTEAFF. The CDR3, as DNA: TGTGCCAGCAGCTTGGAACCAGGGAGACACACTGAAGCTTTCTTT. Using reference TRBV5-5 and TRBJ1-1 for the parts outside the CDR3, the full variable domain is DAGVTQSPTHLIKTRGQQVTLRCSPISGHKSVSWYQQVLGQGPQFIFQYYEKEERGRGNFPDRFSARQFPNYSSELNVNALLLGDSALYLCASSLEPGRHTEAFFGQGTRLTVV.

This clonotype was observed a few times. The gene calls are TRBV3-1 and TRBJ2-7, with D possibly being TRBD1 (5 bases). This CDR3 region has 14 residues. Per the germline V gene, CDR1 is LGHDT and CDR2 is YNNKEL (reference sequence). Trimming cost V 1 base and J 6 bases, with 13 bases left between them. The DNA of the CDR3 is TGTGCCAGCAGCCAAGTTGGCCAGGGTGGCGAGCAGTACTTC. It yields the protein CASSQVGQGGEQYF.